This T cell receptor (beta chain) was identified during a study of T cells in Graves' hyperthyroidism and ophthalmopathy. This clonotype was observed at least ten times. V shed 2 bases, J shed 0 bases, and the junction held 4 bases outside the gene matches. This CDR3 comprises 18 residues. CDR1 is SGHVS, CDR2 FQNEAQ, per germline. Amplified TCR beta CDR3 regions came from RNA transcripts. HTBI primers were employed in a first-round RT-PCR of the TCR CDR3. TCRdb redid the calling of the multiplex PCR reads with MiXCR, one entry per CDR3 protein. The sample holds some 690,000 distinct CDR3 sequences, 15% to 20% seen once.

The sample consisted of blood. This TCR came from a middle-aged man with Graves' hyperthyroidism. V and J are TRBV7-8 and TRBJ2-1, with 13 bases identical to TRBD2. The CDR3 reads CASSLMGLAGSSYNEQFF. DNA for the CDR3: TGTGCCAGCAGCTTAATGGGACTAGCGGGGAGCTCCTACAATGAGCAGTTCTTC.